The TCR beta chain under discussion was sequenced for a study of shared clonotypes between healthy human individuals. In the study overall: Participating donors consisted of a couple of women and a few men aged 18 to 49. The study, taken as a whole, reports: Blood was the only sampled material, and tissue repertoires likely differ.

In regard to this clone: The antigen is unknown.

Several immunoSEQ plates held equal portions of the genomic DNA taken from each subset. The method was immunoSEQ multiplex PCR; TCRdb's version includes in-frame clones alone and lacks a portion of them. Of 950,000 to 1,300,000 clones in the sample, about 75% were seen once. Trimming removed 6 bases at V and 3 bases at J, with 17 bases between. Germline values: CDR1 MDHEN, CDR2 SYDVKM. The CDR3 is made up of 15 amino acids. The J gene is TRBJ1-2, the V gene TRBV28; TRBD1 is a possible D gene (6 bases). Sample: memory CD4+ T cells sorted from blood. Subset defined: CD45RA-negative fraction. The receptor's source is a young man in good health. In DNA form, the CDR3 reads TGTGCCAGCAGCCTCACTTATGGGGGGCACTATGGCTACACCTTC. Its translation: CASSLTYGGHYGYTF.